One and the same sample provided the 10 T cell receptor beta chains below, sequenced in a study of CD8+CD57+ T cells in acquired aplastic anemia. By flow cytometry, patients selected for sequencing had shown an expansion of CD8+CD57+ cells. TCR beta VDJ and CDR3 profiles were obtained from a genomic DNA template. A single record per CDR3 protein comes from TCRdb applying MiXCR to the reads. The sample includes over 150,000 distinct CDR3 sequences, approximately 48% of them seen just once. The sample consisted of sorted CD4+, CD8+, or CD8+CD57+ T cells (not recorded which) from PBMCs. Source of these receptors: a human donor with aplastic anemia.

This clonotype came up many times. V and J are TRBV2 and TRBJ2-4; D uncertain. The CDR3 contains 14 residues. V lost 2 bases and J lost 0, with 5 bases in between. Per the germline V gene, CDR1 is SNHLY and CDR2 is FYNNEI. This CDR3 is CASSERLAKNIQYF. The CDR3 DNA reads as TGTGCCAGCAGTGAACGACTAGCCAAAAACATTCAGTACTTC. Supplemented by reference TRBV2 and TRBJ2-4, the full variable domain reads EPEVTQTPSHQVTQMGQEVILRCVPISNHLYFYWYRQILGQKVEFLVSFYNNEISEKSEIFDDQFSVERPDGSNFTLKIRSTKLEDSAMYFCASSERLAKNIQYFGAGTRLSVL.

CDR3 sequence (DNA): TGTGCCAGCAGATCTCCCGGACTAGCGGGGGGGCAAAAGCAGTACTTC. Residues: CASRSPGLAGGQKQYF. The chain carries TRBV27 and TRBJ2-7; 15 bases fit TRBD2. Looked up from germline, CDR1 is MNHEY and CDR2 is SMNVEV (reference sequence). Germline trimming cut 6 bases from V and 8 bases from J; bases unmatched to any gene: 11. The CDR3 sequence is 16 residues long.

A word on this clonotype: The junction departs from germline at one end; a sequencing error may be responsible. The chain couples TRBV7-9 to TRBJ2-5; TRBD2 aligns across 10 bases. Germline V gene lookup returns CDR1 SEHNR and CDR2 FQNEAQ (reference sequence). CDR3 length equals 11 residues. The CDR3 region has the DNA TGTGCCAGCAGTCTTAGCGGGAGGAATAACTTC. Protein product: CASSLSGRNNF. Variable domain in full (rest from reference TRBV7-9 and TRBJ2-5): DTGVSQNPRHKITKRGQNVTFRCDPISEHNRLYWYRQTLGQGPEFLTYFQNEAQLEKSRLLSDRFSAERPKGSFSTLEIQRTEQGDSAMYLCASSLSGRNNFGPGTRLLVL.

V gene TRBV9 combines with J gene TRBJ2-7; D gene ambiguous. V was cut by 5 bases and J by 0 bases, with 6 bases left in between. The CDR3 spans 12 residues. Germline CDR1 is SGDLS and CDR2 is YYNGEE. This chain's CDR3 is CASSLNSYEQYF. The CDR3 DNA is TGTGCCAGCAGTCTTAACTCCTACGAGCAGTACTTC.

This clonotype was observed at least ten times. This chain uses TRBV24-1 with TRBJ1-2; D may be TRBD1 (5 bases). V dropped 5 bases and J dropped 8 bases, with 11 bases sitting between them. This CDR3 comprises 12 residues. Germline assignment: CDR1 KGHDR and CDR2 SFDVKD. The chain's CDR3 is CATSAGNRGYTF. The CDR3 bases are TGTGCCACCAGTGCAGGGAATAGAGGCTACACCTTC.

This clonotype occurred many times. Here the CDR3 DNA reads TGCAGTGCCGCAATGCGCGGCAATCAGCCCCAGCATTTT. Translating it yields CSAAMRGNQPQHF. This chain connects TRBV20-1 to TRBJ1-5; D remains unclear. The CDR3 has 13 amino acids. V dropped 6 bases and J dropped 2 bases, with 11 bases sitting between them. Germline CDR1 is DFQATT and CDR2 is SNEGSKA (reference sequence).

This clonotype was seen many times. The chain employs TRBV10-2 and TRBJ2-7; TRBD2 is a possible D gene (6 bases). The germline V gene encodes CDR1 WSHSY and CDR2 SAAADI. Trimming pared 7 bases from V and 2 bases from J, leaving 12 bases between. CDR3 length: 13 residues. The CDR3 protein is CASIEPGAYEQYF. In DNA form, the CDR3 reads TGCGCCAGCATAGAACCGGGGGCCTACGAGCAGTACTTC.

This clonotype was seen repeatedly, ten times or more. This rearrangement joins TRBV6-1 to TRBJ1-2; 8 bases map to TRBD1. The V gene end was trimmed by 10 bases and the J gene end by 4 bases; junction bases not matched to a gene: 5. The CDR3 extends over 12 amino acids. CDR1 and CDR2 (germline): MNHNS, SASEGT. The CDR3 sequence: CATGDRLYGYTF. The CDR3 DNA reads as TGTGCCACGGGGGACAGGCTCTATGGCTACACCTTC.

This chain links TRBV24-1 with TRBJ1-3, with D perhaps matching TRBD1 (5 bases). The V end lost 10 bases, the J end lost 4 bases, and 13 bases lay between the germline ends. This CDR3 is built from 13 residues. CDR1 KGHDR and CDR2 SFDVKD come from the germline V gene. The CDR3 coding sequence is TGTGCCACTCCGGGGACCGGAGGAAACACCATATATTTT. Translation gives CATPGTGGNTIYF.

V usage is TRBV7-3 and J usage is TRBJ2-5, with D possibly TRBD2 on 6 matching bases. The CDR3 runs to 13 residues. Germline CDR1 reads SGHTA; CDR2 reads FQGTGA. Trimming stripped 5 bases from V and 7 bases from J, with 14 bases between. The CDR3 region is CASSKGDSGTQYF. As DNA, the CDR3 is TGTGCCAGCAGCAAAGGGGACTCGGGGACCCAGTACTTC.